This section outlines one TCR beta chain sequence together with its context. Its cognate antigen has yet to be identified. Base qualities are not recorded, but no much larger clone differs from it by a single base. The CDR3 regions of human TCRbeta chains were analyzed by immunosequencing. The authors' analysis ran thus. Repertoire TCRs were checked for matches against a reference library of SARS-CoV-2-specific TCRs that had been generated using the MIRA antigen-specificity platform. Breadth was defined as the fraction of unique TCRs that were SARS-CoV-2-associated. Depth was defined as the fraction of total T cells that were SARS-CoV-2-associated. Using the MIRA data, every spike-specific TCR was mapped to the spike region that the TCR reacted to and assigned to either a CD4 or a CD8 class. Log10-transformed breadth and depth values were compared by one-way ANOVA with Sidak's multiple comparisons tests. What TCRdb holds here is the immuneACCESS table cut down to in-frame rearrangements. Part of the clones is not present; checked against another copy, under half of the missing clones reflect an unresolved V gene, and the others are unexplained. V, J and clone size derive from that table, while D and trimming were established from the DNA sequence. This sample holds about 42,000 clones; approximately 88% were observed only once. Around 25% of the sample belongs to the ten largest clones.

CDR1 and CDR2 were assigned from the germline V gene (reference sequence) as SGHNT and YYREEE. At the junction V is shortened by 4 bases and J by 0 bases, with 11 bases in between. The CDR3 runs 14 residues from the cysteine to the phenylalanine. Only CDR3 DNA is held: 42 bases, read in frame from base 1. This specimen's time point label, interpreted: about 28 days (+/-7) after the second vaccine dose. AZD1222 recipients with second doses at about 4 weeks or about 12 weeks were pooled, because spike-specific TCR depth and breadth did not differ between schedules. Vaccinee samples came from UK trials COV001 and COV002, including a single-blind randomized controlled phase 2/3 trial of AZD1222 (ChAdOx1 nCoV-19) in healthy adults. For TCRbeta chain sequencing, PBMC samples from trial participants were taken at day 0 and at day 28 after the second dose. The record originates from a study of T cell responses to AZD1222 COVID-19 vaccine (dated by TCRdb to the early 2020s). With regard to the full study: TCR sequencing covered over 230 trial participants: 200 to 210 given two doses of AZD1222 and 26 given two doses of MenACWY control vaccine. Enrollment into the trials was organized by age into subgroups of 18-55, 56-69 and 70-plus years, and those subgroups contained about 160, 30 and 59 TCR-sequenced participants, respectively. Summary of the overall study and its limitations: Spike-specific TCR breadth and depth rose significantly after two AZD1222 doses compared with day 0 and with MenACWY recipients. No day 14 peak-response samples were available, so repertoires were characterized only after the peak T cell response. The 56-69-year group was small, and its depth increase did not reach significance, likely because of low power. The vaccine-associated CD4 TCRs covered the entire spike protein, and the dominant responses fell in regions 160-218 and 743-854. Participants were mostly white British and included more females than males, and it was suggested by the authors that clonal diversity may have been underestimated. Reportedly, almost half of the unique spike-specific TCRs recognized epitopes lying outside the regions that are mutated in the B.1.351 and B.1.1.7 variants. Conclusions about previously exposed vaccinees are limited because only six or seven AZD1222 recipients were SARS-CoV-2 seropositive at baseline.

The sequenced sample was peripheral blood, obtained 28 days after the second AZD1222 dose. The rearrangement combines TRBV5-4 with TRBJ2-7; perhaps TRBD1 is the D gene, with 5 bases matching. The receptor comes from an adult who received the AZD1222 COVID-19 vaccine. The CDR3 in this case is CASSVQDSSYEQYF. The sequenced DNA is TGTGCCAGCAGCGTCCAAGACAGCTCCTACGAGCAGTACTTC.